This passage covers 23 T cell receptor gamma chains from one sample sequenced in a study of γδ T cells in repeated Plasmodium falciparum infection. Gammadelta T cells were flow-sorted from PBMC into Vgamma9/Vdelta2+ and Vdelta2-negative populations for bulk analysis. TCRdb fed the multiplex PCR reads to CATT. The sample has over 25,000 gamma-chain clones, approximately 2.9% seen once; the top ten hold 25% to 40%. The sample comprised gamma-delta T cells from blood. All receptors derive from a pool of human donors (malaria-infected and uninfected, not separated).

The sample holds many counts of this clone. A far larger clone is off by one base, so a read error is likely. Other DNA sequences in the sample encode the same CDR3. The V gene is TRGV4, the J gene TRGJ1 or TRGJ2. The CDR3 runs to 12 residues. Germline values: CDR1 EGSTGY, CDR2 YDSYTSSV. Here the CDR3 DNA reads TGTGCCACCTGGGTCGCCGTGTATAAGAAGCTCTTT. Translation: CATWVAVYKKLF.

The sample holds many counts of this clone. The TCRdb protein, from a much larger clone, departs from this DNA's translation at residue 4, likely by read error; the protein shown derives from the DNA. This rearrangement joins TRGV9 to TRGJP1. CDR1 and CDR2 (germline): GITISATS, ISYDGTV (reference sequence). The CDR3 is 15 residues long. The DNA for the CDR3 is TGTGCCTTGCGGGAGTTATATACCACTGGTTGGTTCAAGATATTT. Its translation is CALRELYTTGWFKIF.

This clone was counted only a few times. With only one base between it and a far larger clone, this is likely a read error. Other DNA sequences in this specimen translate into the identical CDR3. The J gene has no call, while the V gene is TRGV9. The CDR3 sequence is 14 residues long. Germline assignment: CDR1 GITISATS and CDR2 ISYDGTV (reference sequence). The CDR3 spells CALWPITPIWFKIF. In DNA form, the CDR3 reads TGTGCCTTGTGGCCCATTACCCCCATTTGGTTCAAAATATTT.

This clone was seen at least ten times. A much larger clone differs from this one at a single base, so this may be a read error. The chain links TRGV5 to TRGJ1 or TRGJ2. TCRdb lists no J gene, so it was determined here by aligning the DNA to germline. This CDR3 region has 19 residues. Germline V lookup: CDR1 VINAFY, CDR2 YDVSNSKD. The trim removed 0 bases at V and 3 bases at J, leaving 20 bases unmatched. This CDR3 reads CATWDRRGIGPKVYYKKLF. The CDR3, as DNA: TGTGCCACCTGGGACAGGCGTGGGATAGGGCCGAAAGTTTATTATAAGAAACTCTTT.

This clone turned up a few times. This DNA translates differently at residue 9 from the TCRdb protein, which is that of a much larger clone; a read error is likely, and the protein shown is the DNA's own translation. With the J gene uncalled, the V gene is TRGV2. The CDR3 sequence is 11 residues long. The germline gives CDR1 EGSNGY, CDR2 YDSYNSKV. CDR3 region: CATWDGRWELF. The CDR3 nucleotides are TGTGCCACCTGGGACGGGCGTTGGGAACTCTTT.

In this sample, this clone turned up many times. CDR3 DNA: TGTGCCACCTGTCGCACTGGTTGGTTCAAGATATTT. Translated: CATCRTGWFKIF. The chain combines TRGV2 with TRGJP1. The CDR3 is 12 amino acids. CDR1 and CDR2 from the germline V gene are EGSNGY and YDSYNSKV. V lost 7 bases and J lost 4; bases outside the gene matches: 3.

This clone occurred a few times. TCRdb has a much larger clone's protein, which differs at residue 8 from the translation of this DNA, likely because of a read error; what is shown is the protein translated from the DNA. V and J are TRGV9 and TRGJ1 or TRGJ2. Because TCRdb records no J gene, it was assigned here through a match of the DNA to germline. The CDR3 extends over 14 amino acids. Germline V CDR1 and CDR2: GITISATS, ISYDGTV (reference sequence). The V and J ends lost 1 base and 7 bases, in that order; junction bases with no gene match: 10. DNA of the CDR3: TGTGCCTTGTGGGAGGTACCCGGTGGGTATAAGAAACTCTTT. It is translated as CALWEVPGGYKKLF.

As concerns this clone: TCRdb lists the protein of a much larger clone for this DNA, which differs at residue 8, so this is likely a read error; the protein given here is translated from the DNA itself. The J segment was not called; the V segment is TRGV3. The CDR3 is 10 amino acids. CDR1 is VTNTFY, CDR2 YDVSTARD, per germline (reference sequence). The CDR3 spells CATWDSKELF. In nucleotides, the CDR3 is TGTGCCACCTGGGACAGTAAGGAACTCTTT.

This clone has ten or more counts. A far larger clone is only one base removed, so a read error is likely. The sample has other DNA sequences that encode this CDR3 too. The V and J genes are TRGV4 and TRGJ1 or TRGJ2. TCRdb supplies no J gene; here it was assigned by aligning the nucleotide sequence to germline. CDR1 is EGSTGY and CDR2 is YDSYTSSV in the germline V gene. The CDR3 runs to 12 residues. The CDR3, as DNA: TGTGCCACCTGGGAGAGTTATTACAAGAAACTCTTT. This codes for CATWESYYKKLF.

This clone was recorded many times. For this DNA, TCRdb reports the protein of a much larger clone, which diverges at residue 9, most likely from a read error; the protein presented here is translated directly from the DNA. The chain recombines TRGV9 with TRGJP. The J gene, not given by TCRdb, was assigned here from a germline match of the nucleotide sequence. This CDR3 comprises 18 residues. Germline CDR1 is GITISATS and CDR2 is ISYDGTV (reference sequence). J was trimmed by 7 bases and V by 3 bases; bases with no gene match: 12. CDR3 in amino acids: CALWEPRDLELGKKIKVF. CDR3 bases: TGTGCCTTGTGGGAGCCCAGGGACCTGGAGTTGGGCAAAAAAATCAAGGTATTT.

This clone was counted ten times or more. This sequence joins TRGV9 and TRGJP. CDR3 length equals 19 residues. V lost 2 bases to trimming and J lost 4 bases; unmatched junction nucleotides: 11. Germline assignment: CDR1 GITISATS and CDR2 ISYDGTV (reference sequence). The CDR3 nucleotides read TGTGCCTTGTGGGAGGCCCAATACCTACAAGAGTTGGGCAAAAAAATCAAGGTATTT. Its translation is CALWEAQYLQELGKKIKVF.

This clone occurred a few times. A far larger clone differs by one base, so this is likely a read error. V usage is TRGV9 and J usage is TRGJP1. The J gene is not listed in TCRdb, so it was assigned here from a DNA match to germline. CDR1 and CDR2 from the germline V gene are GITISATS and ISYDGTV (reference sequence). The CDR3 is 13 amino acids. The CDR3 is CALWVITGWFKIF. For the CDR3, the DNA is TGCGCCTTGTGGGTGATCACTGGTTGGTTCAAGATATTT.

This clone was seen at least ten times. TCRdb lists the protein of a much larger clone for this DNA, which differs at residue 12, so this is likely a read error; the protein given here is translated from the DNA itself. The chain has TRGV9 and TRGJP2. The CDR3 is 14 amino acids. Germline lookup yields CDR1 GITISATS and CDR2 ISYDGTV (reference sequence). CDR3 bases: TGTGCCTTGTGGGAGTATAGTAGTGATTGGATCAGGACGTTT. This gives the protein CALWEYSSDWIRTF.

In this sample, this clone turned up many times. TCRdb pairs this DNA with a much larger clone's protein that differs at residue 11, likely a read error; the protein shown was translated from the DNA. V and J are TRGV9 and TRGJP. TCRdb does not report a J gene; here it was assigned by matching the DNA to germline references. CDR1 GITISATS and CDR2 ISYDGTV come from the germline V gene (reference sequence). The CDR3 covers 16 residues. Here the CDR3 reads CALWSPQELGRKIKVF. As DNA, the CDR3 is TGTGCCTTGTGGAGCCCCCAAGAGTTGGGCAGAAAAATCAAGGTATTT.

This clone was recorded many times. TCRdb's protein for this DNA is that of a much larger clone and differs from the translation at residue 9, likely a read error; the protein shown is the DNA translation. J is TRGJ1 or TRGJ2 and V is TRGV9. No J segment appears in TCRdb, so it was assigned here by matching the sequence to germline. Germline V gives CDR1 GITISATS, CDR2 ISYDGTV (reference sequence). This CDR3 spans 12 amino acids. The CDR3 loop is CALWGTDYRKLF. CDR3 nucleotides: TGTGCCTTGTGGGGGACAGACTATAGGAAACTCTTT.

There are many counts of this clone. The TCRdb protein, from a much larger clone, departs from this DNA's translation at residue 9, likely by read error; the protein shown derives from the DNA. The chain combines TRGV9 with TRGJ1 or TRGJ2. TCRdb leaves out the J gene; it was filled in here by matching the DNA to germline. Germline V gene data show CDR1 as GITISATS and CDR2 as ISYDGTV (reference sequence). This CDR3 spans 13 amino acids. As DNA, the CDR3 is TGTGCCTTGTGGGAGGTTATTTATGATAAGAAACTCTTT. Translated: CALWEVIYDKKLF.

Concerning this clone itself: Only one base separates this from a far larger clonotype, so it likely reflects a read error. The same CDR3 arises from other DNA sequences in this sample as well. This sequence joins TRGV9 and TRGJ1 or TRGJ2. In the absence of a J gene in TCRdb, the DNA was matched to germline to assign it here. The CDR3 contains 15 residues. Germline-derived CDR1 and CDR2 are GITISATS and ISYDGTV (reference sequence). DNA for the CDR3: TGCGCCTTGTGGGTCCCGACGAGGAGTTATTATAAGAAACTCTTT. It specifies CALWVPTRSYYKKLF.

Regarding this clone: A single base is all that separates this from a far larger clone, so a read error is likely. The sample holds other DNA sequences that translate to the same CDR3. This sequence joins TRGV9 and TRGJP. No J gene is reported in TCRdb; it was inferred here by comparing the DNA with germline. The CDR3 contains 15 residues. Germline V lookup: CDR1 GITISATS, CDR2 ISYDGTV (reference sequence). CDR3 nucleotide sequence: TGTGCTTTGTGGACATTAGAGTTGGGCAAAAAAATCAAGGTATTT. Translated, it gives CALWTLELGKKIKVF.

This clone was counted between two and nine times. TCRdb pairs this DNA with a much larger clone's protein that differs at residue 3, likely a read error; the protein shown was translated from the DNA. This chain uses TRGV9 with TRGJP. No J gene is reported in TCRdb; it was inferred here by comparing the DNA with germline. Germline loops: CDR1 GITISATS, CDR2 ISYDGTV (reference sequence). The length of the CDR3 is 17 residues. The CDR3 region is CASWEIPGWLGKKIKVF. The DNA for the CDR3 is TGTGCCTCGTGGGAGATCCCTGGTTGGTTGGGCAAAAAAATCAAGGTATTT.

This clone was detected only a few times. A read error likely explains why the TCRdb protein, taken from a much larger clone, differs from this DNA's translation at residue 3; the protein shown is translated from the DNA. For the CDR3, the DNA is TGTGCCTCCTGGGACGGGCTCCCCCCTACAACCTTCAGCGATTATTATAAGAAACTCTTT. Protein sequence: CASWDGLPPTTFSDYYKKLF. This chain joins TRGV2 and TRGJ1 or TRGJ2. Germline matching of the DNA provided the J gene here, since TCRdb leaves it blank. CDR1 and CDR2 from the germline V gene are EGSNGY and YDSYNSKV. This CDR3 spans 20 amino acids.

Only a few counts were recorded for this clone. A read error likely explains why the TCRdb protein, taken from a much larger clone, differs from this DNA's translation at residue 10; the protein shown is translated from the DNA. The genes are TRGV9 and TRGJ1 or TRGJ2. TCRdb records no J gene; here it was assigned by comparing the DNA to germline. Germline-derived CDR1 and CDR2 are GITISATS and ISYDGTV (reference sequence). The CDR3 totals 14 residues. The ends lost 0 bases at V and 9 bases at J; junction bases unmatched: 11. The DNA of the CDR3 is TGTGCCTTGTGGGAGGTGTTCGACGATTGTAAGAAACTCTTT. Encoded protein: CALWEVFDDCKKLF.

A remark on this clone: A far larger clone is just one base off, so this is likely a read error. Other DNA sequences in this sample translate to the same CDR3. The chain is built from TRGV9 and TRGJ1 or TRGJ2. In the absence of a J gene in TCRdb, the DNA was matched to germline to assign it here. The V gene's germline CDR1 is GITISATS and CDR2 ISYDGTV (reference sequence). The CDR3 length is 14 residues. This CDR3 is CALWELSSHYKKLF. Here the CDR3 DNA reads TGCGCCTTGTGGGAGCTCTCTTCTCATTATAAGAAACTCTTT.

In this sample, this clone turned up a few times. The TCRdb record carries a much larger clone's protein, which differs from this DNA's translation at residue 4; a read error is the likely cause, and the protein listed here is the DNA translation. The chain has TRGV8 and TRGJP2. TCRdb records no J gene; here it was assigned by comparing the DNA to germline. CDR3 size: 14 residues. CDR1 VENAVY and CDR2 YDSYNSRV come from the germline V gene. V was clipped by 9 bases and J by 1 base; unmatched bases: 8. CDR3 protein: CATRRCSSDWIKTF. The CDR3 DNA reads TGTGCCACCCGGAGATGTAGTAGTGATTGGATCAAGACGTTT.